This record covers a single T cell receptor beta chain. Its antigen specificity is not known. No much larger clone is present one base from it, and per-base qualities are unavailable. Taken from the germline V gene, the CDR1 and CDR2 loops are SGHRS and YFSETQ. From the cysteine through the phenylalanine, the CDR3 covers 17 amino acids. Only CDR3 DNA remains: 51 bases, in frame from the first base. V is shortened by 0 bases, J by 9 bases, and the region joining them spans 24 bases. Patients with autoimmune disease history or receiving systemic immunosuppression were excluded from the trial. Peripheral blood for TCR sequencing was collected from all dose cohorts at baseline, on cycle 4 day 1, and on cycle 7 day 1. The samples were taken from a phase I, first-in-human, multicenter, open-label dose-escalation trial of ivuxolimab. Adults with locally advanced or metastatic melanoma, renal cell, hepatocellular, or head and neck squamous cell carcinoma were enrolled in the trial. CD4+ and CD8+ T cells were sorted separately from peripheral blood before TCR sequencing.

The data derive from a study of OX40 agonist ivuxolimab in advanced cancers. Background for the entire study: Ivuxolimab, which targeted the costimulatory receptor OX40 (CD134), was an agonistic, fully human IgG2 monoclonal antibody. Peripheral TCRbeta sequencing was intended to test whether TCR sequence diversity was altered and clonal T-cell expansion was caused by ivuxolimab. Of the approximately 54 patients in dose escalation, about 20 had hepatocellular carcinoma, about 15 had melanoma, 9 had renal cell carcinoma and 9 had head and neck cancer. Partial responses were achieved by three dose-escalation patients, of whom one had hepatocellular carcinoma and two had cutaneous melanoma. The paper covers the monotherapy dose-escalation part of the phase I ivuxolimab trial, which included N of about 56 patients. Patients were allowed to have had prior anti-PD-1, anti-PD-L1 or anti-CTLA-4 therapy, and about 40% of the dose-escalation patients had been treated with checkpoint inhibitors. Intravenous ivuxolimab was administered to patients every 2 weeks at six dose levels: 0.01, 0.1, 0.3, 1.5, 3 and 10 mg/kg. A male proportion of under 85% and a mean age of 60 years, ranging from roughly 23 to 79, were recorded for the dose-escalation cohort.

Genomic DNA was isolated from the sorted cells so that the TCRbeta CDR3 region could be sequenced. The immunoSEQ Assay was used to sequence the TCRbeta CDR3 regions. As stored in TCRdb, this immuneACCESS dataset retains in-frame rearrangements with V and J assigned. A fraction of the clones does not appear; measured against another copy, unresolved V genes explain less than half of the discrepancy, and the remainder lacks a known reason. In this sample the table shows under 85,000 clones, more than 75% of which occur a single time. In total, the top ten clones hold under 0.6% of the sample. Paper-wide results and their limitations: Clonal expansion of both CD4+ and CD8+ blood T cells was observed from baseline to week 6 at doses 0.1 to 3.0 mg/kg. After ivuxolimab, expanded clones were on average more numerous among CD8+ T cells than among CD4+ T cells. Low levels of normalized T-cell clonal expansion were also seen in some patients who did not respond. Which antigens the clonally expanded peripheral T cells were specific for was not determined. In the 0.1-3.0 mg/kg groups, partial responders had among the lowest normalized peripheral clonal expansion, particularly in CD8+ T cells.

The specimen was CD4+ or CD8+ T cells sorted from blood, collected in a trial of the OX40 agonist ivuxolimab. The V and J genes are TRBV5-1 and TRBJ1-2; the D gene cannot be resolved reliably. The source is an adult with an advanced solid tumor such as melanoma, head and neck, liver or kidney cancer. The CDR3 loop reads CASSLDLSVGGQPSYTF. The sequence in DNA is TGCGCCAGCAGCTTGGATCTATCGGTGGGTGGGCAGCCCAGCTACACCTTC. Reference TRBV5-1 and TRBJ1-2 proteins supply the regions before and after the CDR3; the full variable domain is: KAGVTQTPRYLIKTRGQQVTLSCSPISGHRSVSWYQQTPGQGLQFLFEYFSETQRNKGNFPGRFSGRQFSNSRSEMNVSTLELGDSALYLCASSLDLSVGGQPSYTFGSGTRLTVV.